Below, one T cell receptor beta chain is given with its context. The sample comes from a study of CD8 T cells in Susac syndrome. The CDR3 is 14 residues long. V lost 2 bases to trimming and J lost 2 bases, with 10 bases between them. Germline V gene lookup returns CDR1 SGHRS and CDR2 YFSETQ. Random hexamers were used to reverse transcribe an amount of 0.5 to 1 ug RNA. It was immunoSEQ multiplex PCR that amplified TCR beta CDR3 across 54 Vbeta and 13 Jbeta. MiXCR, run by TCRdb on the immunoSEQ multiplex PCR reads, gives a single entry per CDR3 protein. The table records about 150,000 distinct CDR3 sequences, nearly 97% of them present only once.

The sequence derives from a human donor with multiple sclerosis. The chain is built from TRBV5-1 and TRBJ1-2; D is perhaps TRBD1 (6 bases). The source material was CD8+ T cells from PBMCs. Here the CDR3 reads CASSFGQLNYGYTF. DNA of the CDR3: TGCGCCAGCAGCTTCGGACAGTTAAACTATGGCTACACCTTC. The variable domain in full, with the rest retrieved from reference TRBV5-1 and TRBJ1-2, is KAGVTQTPRYLIKTRGQQVTLSCSPISGHRSVSWYQQTPGQGLQFLFEYFSETQRNKGNFPGRFSGRQFSNSRSEMNVSTLELGDSALYLCASSFGQLNYGYTFGSGTRLTVV.